These 21 T cell receptor beta chains were sequenced from one sample in a study of cytomegalovirus exposure and HLA in healthy donors. The PCR contained 60 Vbeta and 13 Jbeta primers. The method was immunoSEQ multiplex PCR; TCRdb's version includes in-frame clones alone and lacks a portion of them. The sample table sets out roughly 140,000 clones. The specimen was PBMCs. These receptors were collected from a man aged 40-50 years in good health and CMV-seronegative.

The chain has TRBV5-1 and TRBJ2-3; 10 bases match TRBD2. The CDR3 loop spans 16 amino acids. CDR1 and CDR2 (germline): SGHRS, YFSETQ. V dropped 3 bases and J dropped 1; count of bases not matched to a gene: 5. The CDR3: CASSSSLAGGTDTQYF. CDR3 sequence (DNA): TGCGCCAGCAGCTCATCCCTAGCGGGGGGCACAGATACGCAGTATTTT.

The chain combines TRBV4-3 with TRBJ1-5, with 9 bases aligning to TRBD1. V was clipped by 2 bases and J by 5 bases; unmatched bases: 10. The CDR3 runs 17 residues. The germline V gene encodes CDR1 LGHNA and CDR2 YSLEER. The CDR3 sequence: CASSQPRDRDIDQPQHF. CDR3 nucleotide sequence: TGCGCCAGCAGCCAACCCCGGGACAGGGATATCGATCAGCCCCAGCATTTT.

The chain uses TRBV29-1 and TRBJ2-7; 7 positions agree with TRBD1. The germline CDR1 and CDR2 sequences are SQVTM and ANQGSEA. Trimming at V came to 3 bases and at J to 2 bases, leaving 4 bases not matched to a gene. CDR3 size: 13 residues. The CDR3 reads CSVDGTAPYEQYF. As DNA, the CDR3 is TGCAGCGTTGACGGGACAGCCCCCTACGAGCAGTACTTC.

This chain uses TRBV2 with TRBJ2-5; D not certain. The CDR3 loop spans 12 amino acids. The V end lost 1 base, the J end lost 2 bases, and 2 bases lay between the germline ends. Germline values: CDR1 SNHLY, CDR2 FYNNEI. This CDR3 reads CASSEVQETQYF. In DNA, the CDR3 is TGTGCCAGCAGTGAAGTACAAGAGACCCAGTACTTC.

This chain connects TRBV19 to TRBJ1-2, with D possibly being TRBD1 (6 bases). In germline, CDR1 is LNHDA, CDR2 SQIVND (reference sequence). The CDR3 sequence is 14 residues long. V lost 10 bases and J 0 bases, leaving 15 bases between the germline ends. The CDR3 spells CATEGTSANYGYTF. CDR3 in DNA: TGTGCCACGGAAGGGACATCCGCTAACTATGGCTACACCTTC.

This chain links TRBV19 with TRBJ2-5, with 8 bases aligning to TRBD1. J was trimmed by 4 bases and V by 6 bases; bases with no gene match: 16. The CDR3 is made up of 17 amino acids. Germline V lookup: CDR1 LNHDA, CDR2 SQIVND (reference sequence). CDR3: CASSPLGTGTTRETQYF. The CDR3 DNA reads TGTGCCAGTAGCCCTTTGGGGACAGGAACGACCAGAGAGACCCAGTACTTC.

This chain connects TRBV7-3 to TRBJ2-7; 9 bases are a match to TRBD2. This CDR3 region has 14 residues. V shed 3 bases, J shed 3 bases, and the junction held 3 bases outside the gene matches. The germline gives CDR1 SGHTA, CDR2 FQGTGA. CDR3 bases: TGTGCCAGCAGCTTGACTAGCGGCCACTACGAGCAGTACTTC. Amino acid sequence: CASSLTSGHYEQYF.

The rearrangement joins TRBV5-1 to TRBJ2-7, with no clear D. The CDR3 length is 13 residues. V gave up 0 bases and J gave up 3 bases, with 7 bases separating them. Looked up from germline, CDR1 is SGHRS and CDR2 is YFSETQ. The CDR3 protein is CASSLGLIYEQYF. The CDR3 coding sequence is TGCGCCAGCAGCTTGGGGCTGATCTACGAGCAGTACTTC.

This chain uses TRBV7-9 with TRBJ1-1; possibly TRBD1 for D (6 bases). The V gene lost 8 bases and the J gene lost 5 bases, with 18 bases spanning the gap. The CDR3 loop spans 14 amino acids. Germline CDR1 SEHNR, CDR2 FQNEAQ (reference sequence). DNA of the CDR3: TGTGCCAGCGGCCAGAGGGGGACGGGTACTGAAGCTTTCTTT. Its protein is CASGQRGTGTEAFF. Looking up the rest from reference TRBV7-9 and TRBJ1-1 gives the full variable domain: DTGVSQNPRHKITKRGQNVTFRCDPISEHNRLYWYRQTLGQGPEFLTYFQNEAQLEKSRLLSDRFSAERPKGSFSTLEIQRTEQGDSAMYLCASGQRGTGTEAFFGQGTRLTVV.

The V call is TRBV7-2, the J call TRBJ1-1; D perhaps matches TRBD1 (5 bases). This CDR3 is built from 15 residues. Germline V gene sequence: CDR1 SGHTA, CDR2 FQGNSA. V was clipped by 5 bases and J by 1 base, with 14 bases between them. The CDR3: CASSTQGSGNTEAFF. In DNA form, the CDR3 reads TGTGCCAGCAGCACCCAGGGATCAGGGAACACTGAAGCTTTCTTT. The whole variable domain, remainder taken from reference TRBV7-2 and TRBJ1-1, is GAGVSQSPSNKVTEKGKDVELRCDPISGHTALYWYRQSLGQGLEFLIYFQGNSAPDKSGLPSDRFSAERTGGSVSTLTIQRTQQEDSAVYLCASSTQGSGNTEAFFGQGTRLTVV.

The chain links TRBV6-5 to TRBJ2-7; no clear D gene. The V end lost 0 bases, the J end lost 0 bases, and 6 bases lay between the germline ends. CDR3 length: 14 residues. Germline CDR1 reads MNHEY; CDR2 reads SVGAGI. The DNA of the CDR3 is TGTGCCAGCAGTTACTCTATGTCCTCCTACGAGCAGTACTTC. Translating it yields CASSYSMSSYEQYF.

The CDR3 sequence: CASSLDFWRNTIYF. The CDR3 DNA reads TGTGCCAGCAGCCTGGACTTCTGGCGAAACACCATATATTTT. This rearrangement joins TRBV7-6 to TRBJ1-3; the D is unclear. The V end lost 5 bases, the J end lost 5 bases, and 13 bases lay between the germline ends. The CDR3 extends over 14 amino acids. In germline, CDR1 is SGHVS, CDR2 FNYEAQ.

The chain combines TRBV4-3 with TRBJ2-3; D gene uncertain. V was shortened by 3 bases and J by 8 bases, with 12 bases between the two germline ends. The germline gives CDR1 LGHNA, CDR2 YSLEER. CDR3 length: 13 residues. Written as DNA, the CDR3 is TGCGCCAGCAGCCAGGATCTAGAAGGTACGCAGTATTTT. Its translation: CASSQDLEGTQYF.

This chain uses TRBV18 with TRBJ2-5; D may be TRBD1 (6 bases). Germline V gives CDR1 KGHSH, CDR2 LQKENI. The CDR3 covers 15 residues. Between the trimmed V and J ends, which lost 4 bases and 3 bases, there was a span of 15 bases. The CDR3 DNA reads TGTGCCAGCTCACAGGGAACCGGGACAAAAGAGACCCAGTACTTC. Protein product: CASSQGTGTKETQYF.

This chain joins TRBV5-4 and TRBJ2-1; tentatively, D is TRBD1 (6 bases). V was shortened by 0 bases and J by 0 bases, with 7 bases between the two germline ends. The CDR3 runs 15 residues. Germline loops: CDR1 SGHNT, CDR2 YYREEE (reference sequence). The CDR3 nucleotides are TGTGCCAGCAGCTTGGAGGGGGACTCCTACAATGAGCAGTTCTTC. Residues: CASSLEGDSYNEQFF.

This chain links TRBV7-2 with TRBJ2-2; D is possibly TRBD1 (5 bases). Deletions cut 7 bases from V and 6 bases from J, with 18 bases between. This CDR3 is 15 amino acids long. Germline V gene data show CDR1 as SGHTA and CDR2 as FQGNSA. CDR3: CASTPSWTNSGELFF. For the CDR3, the DNA is TGTGCCAGCACCCCGAGCTGGACAAACTCCGGGGAGCTGTTTTTT.

J is TRBJ1-3 and V is TRBV6-5; weak D call: TRBD1 (6 bases). The CDR3 loop spans 14 amino acids. Germline loops: CDR1 MNHEY, CDR2 SVGAGI. V was pared by 6 bases and J by 4 bases, with 13 bases between. In nucleotides, the CDR3 is TGTGCCAGCAGGGCCGGGACATTAGGAAACACCATATATTTT. It translates to CASRAGTLGNTIYF.

The CDR3 here is CASIEGGQGEKNTYNEQFF. CDR3 in DNA: TGCGCCAGCATCGAGGGCGGACAGGGAGAGAAGAACACCTACAATGAGCAGTTCTTC. The chain combines TRBV10-1 with TRBJ2-1, with 8 nucleotides matching TRBD1. V lost 7 bases, J lost 2 bases, and 19 bases stayed unmatched. The CDR3 contains 19 residues. Germline-derived CDR1 and CDR2 are WNHNN and SYGVQD (reference sequence).

The genes are TRBV19 and TRBJ1-3; 9 nucleotides line up with TRBD1. Germline V gives CDR1 LNHDA, CDR2 SQIVND (reference sequence). This CDR3 is built from 15 residues. After removal of 9 bases from V and 8 bases from J, the junction contained 14 bases not matched to a gene. The CDR3 loop is CASALQGAQGYTIYF. The DNA for the CDR3 is TGTGCCAGCGCTTTACAGGGGGCGCAGGGATACACCATATATTTT.

The V gene is TRBV10-3, the J gene TRBJ1-2; unclear D gene. Germline values: CDR1 ENHRY, CDR2 SYGVKD. Between the trimmed V and J ends, which lost 8 bases and 4 bases, there was a span of 8 bases. The CDR3 consists of 11 residues. The CDR3 sequence is CAIGEGYGYTF. CDR3 in DNA: TGTGCCATCGGGGAGGGCTATGGCTACACCTTC.

V and J are TRBV6-5 and TRBJ1-1; TRBD1 might be the D (6 bases). Germline values: CDR1 MNHEY, CDR2 SVGAGI. CDR3 size: 14 residues. Trimming shortened V by 4 bases and J by 1 base, and 10 bases separated the two germline ends. The CDR3 sequence is CASSSTGKNTEAFF. The CDR3 nucleotides are TGTGCCAGCAGTTCGACAGGCAAGAACACTGAAGCTTTCTTT.